These T cell receptor beta chains were read from a single sample in a study of T cell responses to AZD1222 COVID-19 vaccine. The data were produced by immunoSEQ multiplex PCR, yet TCRdb's version contains in-frame clones alone and is incomplete. The table records about 92,000 clones, approximately 90% of them present only once. The sample in question was peripheral blood, obtained on day 0 of AZD1222 vaccination. Receptor source: an adult in good health. The CDR3 runs from the conserved cysteine through the conserved F or W. The order of the fields is CDR3 DNA, CDR3 protein, D gene, CDR3 length, clone size, J gene, V gene. D genes are given only for firm matches. Size tells how often a clone was seen (once, few, many) or the class of an expanded clone, and some rows leave it out.

TGTGCCAGCAGTTACTCGTTTAGGGAGGAAAAACTGTTTTTT CASSYSFREEKLFF NA 14 few TRBJ1-4 TRBV6-5
TGTGCCAGCAGCCAAGAAGAACAGGGTTGGCAGACCCAGTACTTC CASSQEEQGWQTQYF NA 15 NA TRBJ2-5 TRBV3-1/TRBV3-2
TGCAGCGGGCGCGGGGAGACCCAGTACTTC CSGRGETQYF NA 10 NA TRBJ2-5 TRBV29-1
TGTGCCAGCAGCCCTCCGGGACAGGGTCCTACTAACTATGGCTACACCTTC CASSPPGQGPTNYGYTF TRBD1 17 NA TRBJ1-2 TRBV5-4
TGTGCCAGCAGCGTATACCCTAGCGCGAACACCGGGGAGCTGTTTTTT CASSVYPSANTGELFF NA 16 NA TRBJ2-2 TRBV9
TGCAGCGTTGGACAGGGGACCTCCTACGAGCAGTACTTC CSVGQGTSYEQYF TRBD1 13 NA TRBJ2-7 TRBV29-1
TGTGCCAGTAGTCTGGGACAGGCCAACACTGAAGCTTTCTTT CASSLGQANTEAFF TRBD1 14 NA TRBJ1-1 TRBV19
TGTGCTAGTGCCCCGGACAGGGGCTATGGCTACACCTTC CASAPDRGYGYTF TRBD1 13 few TRBJ1-2 TRBV12-5
TGTGCCAGCAGCGTGGCTGAGACAGGGGTATCGTATGGCTACACCTTC CASSVAETGVSYGYTF TRBD1 16 NA TRBJ1-2 TRBV9
TGTGCCAGCAGCTTACTTGGGACAGGGGGTCTGGCAGATACGCAGTATTTT CASSLLGTGGLADTQYF TRBD1 17 NA TRBJ2-3 TRBV7-8
TGTGCCAGCAGCCGCGGACCGGGGGAAAACATTCAGTACTTC CASSRGPGENIQYF NA 14 once TRBJ2-4 TRBV9
TGTGCCAGCAGTGTAGTGAGGGATACGCAGTATTTT CASSVVRDTQYF NA 12 NA TRBJ2-3 TRBV2
TGTGCCAGCAGCCCCGGGGGGTATCAGCCCCAGCATTTT CASSPGGYQPQHF NA 13 NA TRBJ1-5 TRBV7-2
TGTGCCAGTACTGGGGGAGCTGGAAACACCATATATTTT CASTGGAGNTIYF NA 13 NA TRBJ1-3 TRBV28
TGTGCCAGCAGTTACCAGGGGGACAGGGAGGATCTGACAGATACGCAGTATTTT CASSYQGDREDLTDTQYF TRBD1 18 NA TRBJ2-3 TRBV6-2/TRBV6-3
TGTGCCAGCAGTTTCTTGGACAGGGGGCCTGAAGCTTTCTTT CASSFLDRGPEAFF TRBD1 14 NA TRBJ1-1 TRBV6-2/TRBV6-3
TGCGCCAGCAGTCCTAGCGGGGGGGCCTGGGAGACCCAGTACTTC CASSPSGGAWETQYF TRBD2 15 NA TRBJ2-5 TRBV4-1
TGTGCCAGCAGCTTTACTGGACAGGCCACAGATACGCAGTATTTT CASSFTGQATDTQYF TRBD1 15 NA TRBJ2-3 TRBV11-1
TGTGCCGGACAGTCCCAGGCTAACACTGAAGCTTTCTTT CAGQSQANTEAFF NA 13 NA TRBJ1-1 TRBV2
TGTGCCAGCAGGCCGAACCAGGGCCGTAGCTCTGGAAACACCATATATTTT CASRPNQGRSSGNTIYF NA 17 NA TRBJ1-3 TRBV28
TGTGCCAGCAGTTACTCCGGGGTCGATAATTCACCCCTCCACTTT CASSYSGVDNSPLHF NA 15 NA TRBJ1-6 TRBV6-5
TGTGCCATCAGTGAGTCGGGGGGCCAGCCCCAGCATTTT CAISESGGQPQHF NA 13 NA TRBJ1-5 TRBV10-3
TGTGCCAGCAGCATGGGAGCAGGGGGCGGAGAGACCCAGTACTTC CASSMGAGGGETQYF TRBD1 15 NA TRBJ2-5 TRBV5-6
TGTGCCAGCAGCTCGGGACTAGCGGGTACCAATGAGCAGTTCTTC CASSSGLAGTNEQFF TRBD2 15 NA TRBJ2-1 TRBV11-3
TGTGCCAGCAGCTTACTGACAGGGACTGAAGCTTTCTTT CASSLLTGTEAFF TRBD1 13 NA TRBJ1-1 TRBV11-3
TGTGCCAGCAGCCAAGAAAGAGGGGGGTCGGATACGCAGTATTTT CASSQERGGSDTQYF NA 15 NA TRBJ2-3 TRBV3-1/TRBV3-2
TGTGCCACCAGCAGAGGGCCTGCAACTAATGAAAAACTGTTTTTT CATSRGPATNEKLFF NA 15 NA TRBJ1-4 TRBV15
TGTGCCAGTATGAACCGGGACAGGGGGTCCCAGGCCGGGGAGCTGTTTTTT CASMNRDRGSQAGELFF TRBD1 17 NA TRBJ2-2 TRBV7-9
TGTGCCAGCAGCTATTGGAACGCCGGGGAGCTGTTTTTT CASSYWNAGELFF NA 13 NA TRBJ2-2 TRBV3-1/TRBV3-2
TGTGCCAGCAGCCGCCCCGAGGGGGGCAGGGGGGGCACTGAAGCTTTCTTT CASSRPEGGRGGTEAFF TRBD1 17 NA TRBJ1-1 TRBV4-2
TGCGCCAGCAGCTTTGCGGGGGGGCAAGAGACCCAGTACTTC CASSFAGGQETQYF TRBD2 14 NA TRBJ2-5 TRBV5-1
TGTGCCAGCAGCGGCTCGGACAGACTAAGACCCAACTATGGCTACACCTTC CASSGSDRLRPNYGYTF NA 17 NA TRBJ1-2 TRBV11-2
TGTGCCAGCAGGCGGGTGGTGGCAGGGGGGGTCTACGAGCAGTACTTC CASRRVVAGGVYEQYF NA 16 NA TRBJ2-7 TRBV28
TGTGCCAGCAGCGTAACCACAGGACAGGGAATAACTGAAGCTTTCTTT CASSVTTGQGITEAFF TRBD1 16 once TRBJ1-1 TRBV9
TGTGCCAGCAGCCCCGCAGCGGGACAGGGAGACTATGGCTACACCTTC CASSPAAGQGDYGYTF TRBD1 16 NA TRBJ1-2 TRBV7-2
TGTGCCAGCAGCCCGAGGGCGGATCTTGGACCCCTCCACTTT CASSPRADLGPLHF NA 14 once TRBJ1-6 TRBV6-5
TGTGCCAGCAGCTTAGAGGTGGGCTGGAGCGGCTATGGCTACACCTTC CASSLEVGWSGYGYTF NA 16 NA TRBJ1-2 TRBV7-8
TGCGCCAGCAGCTTGAACAGGGGAGAGACCCAGTACTTC CASSLNRGETQYF TRBD1 13 NA TRBJ2-5 TRBV5-1
TGTGCCAGCAGCCAGGAGTGGGGCACTGAAGCTTTCTTT CASSQEWGTEAFF NA 13 NA TRBJ1-1 TRBV14
TGTGCCAGCAGTTTACCCACGGGGTGGACTGAAGCTTTCTTT CASSLPTGWTEAFF NA 14 NA TRBJ1-1 TRBV28
TGTGCCAGCAGGCCGGGACTAGTCAGGGGCTACACCTTC CASRPGLVRGYTF NA 13 few TRBJ1-2 TRBV6-5